Given below is one T cell receptor (beta chain) in context. This clone occurred a few times. It lacks a known antigen. Qualities for individual bases were not recorded, and no much larger clone is one base off. Sequences SGHAT (CDR1) and FQNNGV (CDR2) are obtained from the germline V gene. Here V drops 3 bases and J drops 5 bases, and the junction holds 2 bases not matched to any gene. Reading from cysteine to phenylalanine, the CDR3 counts 14 amino acids. CDR3 DNA only is kept here, 42 bases in frame from base 1. This entry is derived from a study of cytomegalovirus exposure and HLA in healthy donors (dated by TCRdb to 2016 to 2017). Broadly, across the study: An earlier analysis of roughly 610 of the donors reported approximately 260 Gb of sequence data and roughly 120 million unique TCR beta sequences obtained from around 180 million T cells. Donor age, sex, ethnicity and CMV serostatus were collected together with the repertoire data. Every repertoire in the discovery cohort had been generated on one and the same sequencing platform. The number of donors typed differed by locus, with about 629-630 for A, B, C, DRB1 and DQB1, more than 500 for DQA1, 600 to 610 for DPA1, and about 450 for DPB1. Both class I and class II loci were covered by HLA typing, at four-digit resolution. Four or five DR-DQ haplotypes were handled as single units for association and clustering, since linkage in the cohort was strong. Using immunosequencing, the study profiled T cell repertoires from roughly 650 subjects and related those repertoires to cytomegalovirus serostatus. In a later analysis, previously published TCR beta repertoires from 550 to 750 donors were re-analyzed and high-resolution HLA genotyping was added so that TCR occurrence patterns could be studied. Among the roughly 400 genotyped donors, around 81% belonged to the genetic ancestry cluster associated with self-reported Caucasian donors. To predict cytomegalovirus infection status, the study brought together high-throughput TCR immunosequencing, statistical association of individual TCRs with disease status, and machine learning. In an earlier analysis of 500 to 650 of the donors, high-throughput TCR beta sequencing was used to judge whether each TCR beta V gene segment behaved as functional or pseudogenic. Approximately 300 gigabases of sequencing data and approximately 84 million unique TCR sequences were included in an early release covering about 620 HLA-typed donors. Among under 450 genotyped donors of the cohort, an average of 235,054 unique TCR beta nucleotide sequences were sequenced per donor, roughly a sixth of them non-productive. In addition to the first cohort of roughly 700 subjects, a separate validation cohort of 120 different subjects was used. The later analysis used no new phenotypic data to find candidate immune exposures, relying instead on TCR beta sequences and their occurrence across donors. The study aimed to test whether signatures of past pathogen exposure could be identified by cataloging public T cell receptors. Genome-wide SNP genotypes for about 55% of the roughly 670 donors were used in a later genetic analysis, which treated that subset as a discovery cohort.

The library was built by means of the immunoSEQ multiplex PCR assay. For the multiplex PCR, a mixture combining 60 forward primers for TCR Vbeta segments and 13 reverse primers for TCR Jbeta segments was used. The CDR3 region of rearranged TCR beta genes was amplified from genomic DNA with a multiplex PCR assay. On the Illumina HiSeq System, the amplified TCR beta libraries were sequenced as 87-base-pair reads. The study's own analysis went as follows. Across the 600 to 700 repertoires, a later analysis counted some 80 million unique TCR beta chains, 9.5 million to 12 million of which were shared by at least two donors. Raw reads were error-corrected and collapsed into unique sequences by a nearest-neighbor algorithm in which closely related sequences were merged to remove PCR and sequencing errors. CDR3 sequences were aligned to IMGT reference sequences to assign V, D and J gene segments. Each retained sequence needed at least a six-nucleotide match to both a V gene segment and a J gene segment. Rearrangements were classified as productive when the CDR3 lacked stop codons and remained in frame with V and J, and all other rearrangements were classified as non-productive. CDR3 was defined by IMGT convention, running from the second conserved V-encoded cysteine to the conserved J-encoded phenylalanine. Sequences without an unambiguous match to a single V gene segment were excluded from the earlier analysis of 450 to 650 of the donors. In an earlier analysis of a few hundred of the donors, a V segment was called functional when productive rearrangements were above 56.7%, and segregating when the standard deviation between donors exceeded 5%. A statistical classification framework was built to diagnose cytomegalovirus status from the catalog of TCR beta chain sequences. In a later analysis, V and J genes were assigned by comparing TCR nucleotide sequences against IMGT/GENE-DB human TR gene sequences. In a later analysis, CDR3 sequences and most-parsimonious VDJ recombination scenarios were assigned using the TCRdist pipeline. In a later analysis, each TCR beta chain was defined by its CDR3 amino acid sequence together with its V-gene family, and reads lacking a unique V-gene family were excluded. A later analysis removed several hundred highly shared, low-generation-probability nucleotide sequences to deal with suspected cross-contamination and a sequencing artifact. For each public chain, a later analysis derived a clonal expansion index from normalized ranks of inferred template counts within each repertoire. In a later analysis, generation probabilities were computed using a VDJ recombination model fitted to out-of-frame rearrangements, and the results were checked against IGoR. In a later analysis, TCR-TCR, TCR-HLA and TCR-CMV co-occurrence was scored with hypergeometric tests, and a repertoire-size bias correction was applied to TCR pairs. A later analysis estimated false discovery rates by permuting HLA or CMV assignments 20 times. In a later analysis, co-occurring TCRs were grouped using DBSCAN, and TCRdist sequence similarity was added for clustering within HLA-allele-positive subsets. Repertoires with fewer than 30,000 or more than 120,000 public chains were left out of co-occurrence clustering, as were five repertoires with anomalous nucleotide sharing. TCRdb re-hosts the immuneACCESS table, in-frame sequences only. Its copies lack some clones; in the studies checked, an unresolved V gene accounts for under half of them, and the cause for the rest is not known. V and J calls and clone size are copied from that table; D and trimming were computed from the DNA. The sample data list around 130,000 clones, and around 80% of these were observed just once. The top ten clones comprise less than 2.5% of the sample.

Points the paper makes about the study in general: A later genetic analysis reported fewer N-insertions in productive TCRs among donors in an Asian-associated ancestry cluster than the roughly 700-donor mean. The study listed 150 to 200 TCR beta chains as associated with cytomegalovirus. When HLA alleles, especially DR and DQ, strongly co-occurred, attributing TCR associations to individual alleles was difficult. HLA typing was unavailable for some donors at each locus, so association tests used only the typed subset. Roughly uniform sequencing depth across donors was assumed in presence/absence analyses, although this assumption may not hold. Most TCR sequences were seen in very few donors, while some public TCRs were found in many individuals. The earlier analysis of about 600 of the donors excluded roughly 17 rarely observed V segments, including chromosome 9 orphons, because counts were too low. For the cohort, immune exposure information was limited to CMV serostatus. Compared with equally common non-associated chains, HLA-associated TCR beta chains in a later analysis were more clonally expanded and had lower generation probabilities. According to a later analysis, most CMV-associated TCR beta chains appeared to be HLA-restricted, and the HLA associations seemed to be driven largely by CMV exposure. According to a later analysis, TCR association rates differed among HLA loci, with DRB1 alleles showing the most associated TCRs and HLA-C alleles showing the fewest. In vitro tests confirmed that three of the cytomegalovirus-associated TCR beta chains recognize cytomegalovirus antigens. The sequencing pipeline was judged likely to have produced a cluster of highly shared sequence variants as a technical artifact. Only TCR beta chains were sequenced in this cohort, and the absence of alpha or paired-chain data limited detectable features. In a later analysis, several top co-occurrence clusters were reported to appear linked to parvovirus B19, influenza, CMV and Epstein-Barr virus. Because the 87-base-pair reads could not distinguish some IMGT-functional V segments, including TRBV6-2 and TRBV6-3, those segments were excluded. A further reported finding was that TCR beta sequences accurately predicted the HLA-A and HLA-B alleles for most subjects in the first cohort. Broadly in line with IMGT annotations, most TCR beta V segments showed up in productive rearrangements about 90% or about 30% of the time in an earlier analysis of about 500 of the donors. In a later analysis, 15,000 to 20,000 TCR beta sequences were associated with specific HLA alleles at a false discovery rate of 0.05. V-gene and J-gene trimming of TCR beta chains was associated with a missense DCLRE1C variant in a later genetic analysis, and the association was replicated in an independent cohort. The classifier was reported to diagnose cytomegalovirus status with high specificity and sensitivity in both the original cohort and the validation cohort. Linkage disequilibrium might explain the correlated functional status among segregating V segments, but an unknown experimental factor could not be excluded. It was suggested by the authors that the approach could potentially be generalized to other disease states and immunological phenotypes.

The cohort comprised approximately 700 healthy bone marrow donors. At the time of sampling, every cohort member was nominally healthy, though immune exposures that went unrecorded were likely present. The donor tested CMV seronegative and was one of the 352 seronegative cohort members. A peripheral blood sample was provided by each donor, and peripheral blood mononuclear cells were used for TCR beta sequencing. The Qiagen DNeasy Blood Extraction Kit was used to extract genomic DNA from the blood cell samples. The receptor was isolated from a man aged 25-45 years in good health and CMV-seronegative. The sequencing input was PBMCs. Recombination joined TRBV11-2 with TRBJ1-4; TRBD1 aligns with 8 central bases. The nucleotide sequence reads TGTGCCAGCAGCTTCAGACAGGGGAATGAAAAACTGTTTTTT. This is translated as CASSFRQGNEKLFF.